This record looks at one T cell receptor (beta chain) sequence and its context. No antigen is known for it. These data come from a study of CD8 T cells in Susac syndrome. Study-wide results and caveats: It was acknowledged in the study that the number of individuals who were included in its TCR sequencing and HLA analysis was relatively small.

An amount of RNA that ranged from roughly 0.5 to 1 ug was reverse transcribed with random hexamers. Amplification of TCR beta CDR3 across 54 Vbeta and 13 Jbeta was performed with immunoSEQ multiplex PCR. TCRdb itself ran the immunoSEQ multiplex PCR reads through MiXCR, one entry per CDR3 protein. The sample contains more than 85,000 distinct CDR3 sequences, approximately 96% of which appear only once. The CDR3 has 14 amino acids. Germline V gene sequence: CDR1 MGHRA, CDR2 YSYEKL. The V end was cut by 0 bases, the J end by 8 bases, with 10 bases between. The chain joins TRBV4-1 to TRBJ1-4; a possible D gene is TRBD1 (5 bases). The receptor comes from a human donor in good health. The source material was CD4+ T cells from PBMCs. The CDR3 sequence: CASSQDPGSEKLFF. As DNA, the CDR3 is TGCGCCAGCAGCCAAGACCCAGGGTCCGAAAAACTGTTTTTT.